This T cell receptor (beta chain) was found in a study of chemoradiotherapy in HPV16-positive cancers. The assay was immunoSEQ multiplex PCR, and TCRdb's table has in-frame clones only and misses some. The table records fewer than 40,000 clones, 70% to 90% of them present only once. The sequence was obtained from a human donor with HPV-associated anogenital cancer. The source was blood, collected from a patient who underwent chemoradiotherapy.

The DNA of the CDR3 is TGCGCCAGCAGGGGCCCGGGACAGGGTGACGAGCAGTTCTTC. Translation: CASRGPGQGDEQFF. V is TRBV5-1 and J is TRBJ2-1; 9 positions match TRBD1. V gave up 5 bases and J gave up 10 bases; unmatched junction bases: 10. Germline V gives CDR1 SGHRS, CDR2 YFSETQ. This CDR3 is 14 amino acids long.